These 8 T cell receptor beta chains were sequenced from one sample in a study of blood T cell repertoires in COVID-19. Clones were sequenced by immunoSEQ multiplex PCR, and TCRdb holds only the in-frame ones, with some missing. The sample has 80,000 or so clones, about 92% seen once. The sequencing input was peripheral blood. All receptors derive from a man aged 45-65 years with acute or convalescent COVID-19.

The genes are TRBV5-1 and TRBJ2-5; perhaps TRBD1 as D (6 bases). V lost 0 bases, J lost 2 bases, and 17 bases lay in between. The CDR3 totals 17 residues. Per germline, CDR1 SGHRS and CDR2 YFSETQ. CDR3 nucleotide sequence: TGCGCCAGCAGCTTGGAGGGGGTCCCGTGGGGGCAAGAGACCCAGTACTTC. It is translated as CASSLEGVPWGQETQYF.

The chain uses TRBV19 and TRBJ1-5, with D unresolved. This CDR3 spans 13 amino acids. In germline, CDR1 is LNHDA, CDR2 SQIVND (reference sequence). Trimming removed 6 bases from V and 2 bases from J, with 8 bases in between. The CDR3 bases are TGTGCCAGTAGGGGCCCGGGCAATCAGCCCCAGCATTTT. It encodes CASRGPGNQPQHF.

The chain combines TRBV4-1 with TRBJ1-2; 11 bases match TRBD1. J gave up 4 bases and V 1 base, and 8 bases lay outside the gene matches. The CDR3 loop spans 17 amino acids. CDR1 MGHRA and CDR2 YSYEKL come from the germline V gene. For the CDR3, the DNA is TGCGCCAGCAGCCAAGTGAATGGAGGACAGGGGGCCTATGGCTACACCTTC. This sequence encodes CASSQVNGGQGAYGYTF.

The rearrangement uses TRBV11-2 and TRBJ1-2; 8 positions agree with TRBD1. The germline V gene has CDR1 SGHAT and CDR2 FQNNGV. J lost 8 bases, V lost 5 bases, and 7 bases had no gene match. The length of the CDR3 is 13 residues. In nucleotides, the CDR3 is TGTGCCAGCAGCCTGGACAGGGTTGAAGGCTACACCTTC. Translating it yields CASSLDRVEGYTF.

The J gene is TRBJ2-1, the V gene TRBV6-6; D is perhaps TRBD2 (7 bases). CDR1 and CDR2 from the germline V gene are MNHNY and SVGAGI (reference sequence). The CDR3 totals 15 residues. V was clipped by 5 bases and J by 1 base, with 12 bases between them. DNA for the CDR3: TGTGCCAGCAGTGGGAGGGGGGGGTCCTACAATGAGCAGTTCTTC. It specifies CASSGRGGSYNEQFF.

The V gene is TRBV10-2, the J gene TRBJ2-3; 7 bases line up with TRBD2. J lost 5 bases, V lost 3 bases, and 20 bases had no gene match. The length of the CDR3 is 19 residues. The germline V gene has CDR1 WSHSY and CDR2 SAAADI. Here the CDR3 reads CASSDHRRGYLQNRDTQYF. The CDR3 nucleotides read TGCGCCAGCAGTGATCATAGGCGGGGGTATCTCCAGAATCGAGATACGCAGTATTTT.

This chain connects TRBV7-6 to TRBJ2-7; 10 bases line up with TRBD1. In germline, CDR1 is SGHVS, CDR2 FNYEAQ. V shed 4 bases, J shed 4 bases, and the junction held 7 bases outside the gene matches. This CDR3 comprises 15 residues. The CDR3 loop is CASSSRGQGGYEQYF. In nucleotides, the CDR3 is TGTGCCAGCAGCTCCCGTGGACAGGGGGGGTACGAGCAGTACTTC.

V and J are TRBV18 and TRBJ2-5; D might be TRBD1 (6 bases). V shed 4 bases and J shed 4 bases, with 7 bases lying between them. Germline V CDR1 and CDR2: KGHSH, LQKENI. CDR3 size: 12 residues. The CDR3 loop is CASSLRGETQYF. DNA for the CDR3: TGTGCCAGCTCACTCAGGGGAGAGACCCAGTACTTC.